This T cell receptor (beta chain) was recovered during a study of shared clonotypes between healthy human individuals (dated by TCRdb to about 2020). In the study overall: The cohort included three men and a couple of women between 18 and 49 years of age. For each donor, three plates each were used for CD4 naive and CD4 memory, two plates were used for CD8 naive, and one plate was used for CD8 memory. The study deeply sequenced blood TCR repertoires of roughly five healthy adults to estimate repertoire size and the extent of clonotype sharing between individuals. Different laboratories and diverse techniques were used to prepare libraries and sequence TCR repertoires, to increase sequencing depth and limit assay-specific biases. Each donor's leukapheresis produced roughly between about 0.8 and 8.9 billion PBMCs. Points the paper makes about the study in general: Because the study included a small number of donors, the genetic and exposure-history diversity represented was limited. Naive subsets generally had larger estimated clonotype richness than memory subsets did. Pairwise subsampling indicated that sequencing depth was expected to affect the degree of clonotype sharing among donors. Even with the large sequencing depth, rarefaction of the sorted-subset datasets indicated that sequencing was incomplete. Sampling was restricted to blood, and TCR repertoires in tissue are likely to differ from TCR repertoires in blood. Sharing across several donors was observed for about 5% of naive CD4, under 4% of naive CD8, about 2.3% of memory CD4, and about 0.38% of memory CD8 clonotypes. Clonotypes shared by all four sorted-subset donors showed higher generation probabilities than non-shared clonotypes.

This clone is a singleton in its sample. Its antigen is not yet known. Base quality data are lacking; no much larger clone is found one base away. The CDR3 contains 15 residues, cysteine and phenylalanine counted. Of the read, only the CDR3 DNA is kept; its 45 bases are in frame from base 1. Relative to germline, V is missing 6 bases and J is missing 7 bases, with 11 bases of the junction outside any gene match. Sequences LNHDA (CDR1) and SQIVND (CDR2) are obtained from the germline V gene (reference sequence). Using the deep immunoSEQ assay, TCR CDR3 regions were amplified from genomic DNA by multiplex PCR. For each cell subset, the extracted genomic DNA was distributed evenly across all wells of several immunoSEQ 96-well plates, and each plate served as one replicate. For sorted subsets, approximately 200 ng of genomic DNA, equivalent to around 31,000 T cell genomes, went into each replicate PCR. Purified libraries were quantified with a Qubit 3.0 fluorometer, sized on a Bioanalyzer 2100, and re-quantified with the KAPA Library Quantification kit. Every immunoSEQ 96-well plate was sequenced on a dedicated single-read 150-cycle Illumina NextSeq 550 flow cell. The authors' pipeline ran thus. Because only junctional sequences without quality scores were contained in the immunoSEQ output, filtering matching that applied to full-length reads could not be performed. Sequences were annotated with PyIR, a Python wrapper for IgBLAST v1.9, and V/J genes and CDR3 were assigned using IMGT germline references. Reads with weak V/J assignments (E-value above 1e-6), missing CDR3, stop codons, out-of-frame junctions, or ambiguous translated residues were removed. A V3J clonotype was defined by an identical inferred V gene, J gene, and CDR3 amino acid sequence. The percentage overlap between two repertoires was calculated by dividing the number of shared unique clonotypes by the size of the smaller repertoire. RTK rarefaction, the Chao1 estimator, and Recon v2.1 estimates of unobserved clonotypes were used to assess repertoire richness. OLGA was used to compute generation probabilities for all TCRbeta clonotypes that the gDNA method yielded from a handful of donors. Imported from immuneACCESS, the table was reduced by TCRdb to in-frame sequences with V and J called. These copies leave out some clones; in studies compared against another copy, an unresolved V gene accounts for under half, and the cause of the remainder is not known. The V and J calls and the clone size are those of that table, but D and trimming were determined from the DNA. The sample records over a million clones, around four fifths of which are singletons. Clones ranked in the top ten supply 1.4% of the sample.

The donors were healthy, HIV-negative adults who had no recently reported acute infections or vaccinations. Every donor was a Caucasian adult living in Nashville, Tennessee, USA. CD4+ T cells were enriched through magnetic negative selection, after which naive cells were positively selected on CD45RA and the remaining negative fraction served as the memory subset. Blood was obtained by leukapheresis, after which PBMCs were separated by Ficoll-Histopaque density gradient centrifugation and cryopreserved in liquid nitrogen vapor phase. Analytical flow cytometry was used to check the purity and quantity of every magnetically sorted T cell population. Genomic DNA was isolated from every sorted fraction and measured by UV absorbance on a Nanodrop 2000c.

Sequenced input: memory CD4+ T cells sorted from blood. Sample cell subset or site, as interpreted from the label and publication: CD45RA-negative fraction. The sequence joins TRBV19 to TRBJ2-1, and 8 junction bases match TRBD2. This TCR came from a man between 18 and 29 years old in good health. At the DNA level, the sequence is TGTGCCAGTAGAGATCTAGGGACTAGAGTTAATGAGCAGTTCTTC. Its translation is CASRDLGTRVNEQFF.